The entry below describes one T cell receptor beta chain. Its antigen has not been determined. The record has no base qualities; no much larger clone is one base away. TCRbeta CDR3 regions were amplified from genomic DNA by means of the immunoSEQ Assay, a bias-controlled multiplex PCR. On the study's bioinformatics: The number of nucleated cells in each sample was estimated by amplification of reference gene primers within the assay. Sequence reads were collapsed and filtered to measure the absolute abundance of every unique TCRbeta CDR3 rearrangement. For each sample, productive Simpson clonality was calculated by taking the square root of Simpson's diversity index across productive rearrangements. TCRdb mirrors the immuneACCESS table, restricted to in-frame sequences. Some clones are absent from its copies; in checked studies, under half trace to an unresolved V gene, and the reason for the others is unknown. V and J calls plus clone size are reproduced from that table; the DNA served to infer D and trimming. In all, the sample holds just over 90,000 clones, and almost 90% of those were seen once. Of the sample, around 1.5% is held by the ten largest clones.

The data were taken from a study of blood T cell repertoires in COVID-19 (dated by TCRdb to 2018 to 2020). As for the study more broadly: Samples covering the acute and convalescent phases of COVID-19 were provided by collaborators in the United States, Italy and Spain. The dataset comprised deeply sampled blood TCRbeta repertoires from subjects exposed to, actively infected with, or recovered from COVID-19. HLA class I and class II types, where available, came from metadata supplied by the sample provider rather than from assay-based typing. Samples came from the ongoing ImmuneRACE study (first 160 participants) plus 1,254 subjects from 6 global collaborators. The material from the prospective study consisted of cDNA or gDNA derived from T cells, B-cell-depleted T cells, or PBMCs. The repertoires were released in a freely available public database meant as a resource for research on the immune response to SARS-CoV-2. Sample metadata almost always included a de-identified subject ID, COVID-19 status, age in years and sex. The investigation overall reported the following: The amount of clinical and demographic metadata varied by source and participant and was provided uncurated.

The collaborating institutions used their own protocols to collect whole blood in K2EDTA tubes. For TCRbeta analysis, collaborators shipped samples in one of three forms: frozen whole blood, isolated PBMCs, or DNA extracted from either of those sample types. CDR1 MNHEY and CDR2 SMNVEV were looked up in the germline V gene (reference sequence). Taken from cysteine to phenylalanine, the CDR3 has 14 residues. Only the CDR3 part of the read is kept: 42 bases, read in frame from the first base. V drops 7 bases and J drops 3 bases, leaving 16 bases in between. The chain uses TRBV27 and TRBJ2-7, and the D gene may be TRBD1, 5 bases matching. The sequenced sample consisted of peripheral blood. This clonotype originated in a human donor with active COVID-19. The donor label of this sample is uncertain. The CDR3 here reads CASIGLGANYEQYF. The nucleotides read TGTGCCAGCATTGGGCTAGGGGCGAACTACGAGCAGTACTTC.